This TCR beta chain appears in the sequencing data of a study of blood T cell repertoires in COVID-19. Looking at the study overall: COVID-19 samples collected from the United States, Italy and Spain covered acute and convalescent phases.

In the study's own analysis: Amplification with reference gene primers provided the estimates of nucleated cell counts. Here immunoSEQ multiplex PCR was the method, and the copy in TCRdb shows in-frame clones only, minus some. That table is the source of V, J and clone size, and D and trimming were worked out from the DNA. The table records about 74,000 clones, roughly 80% of them present only once. The CDR3 has 16 residues. Per germline, CDR1 ENHRY and CDR2 SYGVKD. The V end was cut by 0 bases, the J end by 0 bases, with 9 bases between. This clonotype was sampled from a human donor in a cohort sampled during active COVID-19. V gene TRBV10-3 combines with J gene TRBJ2-1; D is uncertain. Specimen: peripheral blood. Here the CDR3 reads CAISESTLGSYNEQFF. The CDR3 DNA sequence: TGTGCCATCAGTGAGTCGACACTCGGCTCCTACAATGAGCAGTTCTTC.